This is a list of T cell receptor beta chains from one sample in a study of OX40 agonist ivuxolimab in advanced cancers. Measured with immunoSEQ multiplex PCR; TCRdb has only the in-frame clones, and not every one. The sample includes 53,000 or so clones, approximately 75% of them seen just once. The sequencing used CD4+ or CD8+ T cells sorted from blood, collected in a trial of the OX40 agonist ivuxolimab. The receptors stem from an adult with an advanced solid tumor such as melanoma, head and neck, liver or kidney cancer. The CDR3 runs from the conserved cysteine through the conserved F or W. Fields, in order: V gene, D gene, J gene, clone size, CDR3 protein, CDR3 DNA. The D gene is left open where the match is weak. Expanded clones are given a class, and other clones once, few, many or no size at all.

TRBV10-1,-,TRBJ2-3,few,CASSEEADRDTQYF,TGCGCCAGCAGTGAGGAGGCGGACAGAGATACGCAGTATTTT
TRBV6-6,TRBD1,TRBJ1-1,-,CASRNGQGRTEAFF,TGTGCCAGCAGAAACGGACAGGGTCGGACTGAAGCTTTCTTT
TRBV7-6,TRBD1,TRBJ2-1,-,CASSPWTGESYNEQFF,TGTGCCAGCAGCCCTTGGACAGGGGAGTCCTACAATGAGCAGTTCTTC
TRBV12-5,-,TRBJ1-5,few,CASGLERGGQPQHF,TGTGCTAGTGGTTTGGAGAGGGGAGGACAGCCCCAGCATTTT
TRBV5-8,-,TRBJ1-2,-,CASTGRGYGYTF,TGTGCCAGCACGGGGAGAGGCTATGGCTACACCTTC
TRBV5-1,-,TRBJ2-7,few,CASSFGQRSSDEQYF,TGCGCCAGCAGCTTCGGACAGAGGAGCTCGGACGAGCAGTACTTC
TRBV19,TRBD1,TRBJ2-7,-,CASRQGASTYEQYF,TGTGCCAGCAGACAGGGGGCTTCCACCTACGAGCAGTACTTC
TRBV18,-,TRBJ1-1,-,CASSPQDGEAFF,TGTGCCAGCTCCCCTCAGGATGGTGAAGCTTTCTTT
TRBV28,TRBD1,TRBJ2-2,-,CASERGQGAGELFF,TGTGCCAGCGAGAGAGGCCAGGGGGCCGGGGAGCTGTTTTTT
TRBV27,-,TRBJ1-4,-,CASSLVQVFEKLFF,TGTGCCAGCAGTTTGGTTCAGGTTTTCGAAAAACTGTTTTTT
TRBV5-5,-,TRBJ1-3,-,CASDWGSGNTIYF,TGTGCCAGCGACTGGGGATCTGGAAACACCATATATTTT